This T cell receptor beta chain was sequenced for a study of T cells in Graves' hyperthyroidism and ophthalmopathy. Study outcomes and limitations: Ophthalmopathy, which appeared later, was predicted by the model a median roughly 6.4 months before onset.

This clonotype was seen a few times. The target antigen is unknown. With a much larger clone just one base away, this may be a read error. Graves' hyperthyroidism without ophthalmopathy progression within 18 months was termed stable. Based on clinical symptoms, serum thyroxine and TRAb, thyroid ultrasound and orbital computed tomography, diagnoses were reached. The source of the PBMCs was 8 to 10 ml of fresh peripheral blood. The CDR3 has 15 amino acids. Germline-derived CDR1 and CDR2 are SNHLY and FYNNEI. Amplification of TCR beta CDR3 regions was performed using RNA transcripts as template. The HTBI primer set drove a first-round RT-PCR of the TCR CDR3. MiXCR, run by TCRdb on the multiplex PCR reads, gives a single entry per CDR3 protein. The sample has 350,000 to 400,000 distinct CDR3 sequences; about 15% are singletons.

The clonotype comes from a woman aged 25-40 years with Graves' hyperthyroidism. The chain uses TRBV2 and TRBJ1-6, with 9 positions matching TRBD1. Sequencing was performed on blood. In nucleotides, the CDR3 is TGTGCCAGCAGGGGGACAGGGAGTTCTAATTCACTCCTCCACTTT. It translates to CASRGTGSSNSLLHF.